The 27 T cell receptor beta chains given below trace back to one sample, sequenced in a study of human T cells and chemical hapten exposure. Indicated time point: pre-sensitization, week 0. Treatment specified: therapeutic diphenylcyclopropenone sensitization with weekly scalp DPC. Each CDR3 protein is one row after TCRdb ran MiXCR on the RACE reads. Here the sample spans 84,000 or so distinct CDR3 sequences, 8.5% to 9% being singletons. Sequencing used whole blood, obtained in connection with sensitization to the hapten diphenylcyclopropenone (DPC). The receptors originated from a man aged 40-49 years with alopecia areata. Some clones in this sample may be carry-over from other donors' samples.

J is TRBJ2-5 and V is TRBV9; perhaps TRBD2 as D (6 bases). This CDR3 is built from 19 residues. Between the trimmed V and J ends, which lost 0 bases and 5 bases, there was a span of 26 bases. Germline V lookup: CDR1 SGDLS, CDR2 YYNGEE. CDR3 region: CASSVAPTTGTPRGETQYF. The CDR3 nucleotides read TGTGCCAGCAGCGTAGCCCCAACCACTGGGACTCCACGTGGGGAGACCCAGTACTTC.

This chain joins TRBV11-1 and TRBJ2-1; D might be TRBD2 (6 bases). The CDR3 contains 16 residues. Germline V CDR1 and CDR2: SGHAT, FQDESV (reference sequence). With 4 bases removed from V and 0 bases from J, the gap between germline ends came to 13 bases. The CDR3 bases are TGTGCCAGCAGCTCCAGAGGGACTTACTCCTACAATGAGCAGTTCTTC. It yields the protein CASSSRGTYSYNEQFF.

This clonotype was seen just once. One end of the junction varies from germline; a read error may be responsible. This sequence joins TRBV27 and TRBJ1-1; D is possibly TRBD1 (5 bases). Germline V gives CDR1 MNHEY, CDR2 SMNVEV (reference sequence). This CDR3 spans 15 amino acids. The CDR3 DNA follows: TGTGCCATCTCCAGGGCGGGGCGTATGAAGACTGAAGCTTTCTTT. Translating it yields CAISRAGRMKTEAFF.

In this sample, this clonotype turned up many times. J is TRBJ1-1 and V is TRBV18; D gene uncertain. The germline CDR1 and CDR2 sequences are KGHSH and LQKENI. Trimming stripped 2 bases from V and 0 bases from J, with 4 bases between. The CDR3 contains 13 residues. The CDR3 DNA sequence: TGTGCCAGCTCACCAGGGCTGAACACTGAAGCTTTCTTT. Translated, it gives CASSPGLNTEAFF.

Here the CDR3 reads CASSLMGVEETQYF. CDR3 nucleotide sequence: TGTGCCAGCAGCTTAATGGGGGTAGAAGAGACCCAGTACTTC. The chain has TRBV7-3 and TRBJ2-5; possibly TRBD1 or TRBD2 for D (5 bases each). V gave up 1 base and J gave up 3 bases, with 9 bases separating them. CDR1 SGHTA and CDR2 FQGTGA come from the germline V gene. The CDR3 consists of 14 residues. Drawing the rest from reference TRBV7-3 and TRBJ2-5, the complete variable domain is GAGVSQTPSNKVTEKGKYVELRCDPISGHTALYWYRQSLGQGPEFLIYFQGTGAADDSGLPNDRFFAVRPEGSVSTLKIQRTERGDSAVYLCASSLMGVEETQYFGPGTRLLVL.

The sample holds many counts of this clonotype. This chain connects TRBV20-1 to TRBJ1-4; no clear D gene. CDR3 length equals 12 residues. The V end was cut by 6 bases, the J end by 4 bases, with 9 bases between. CDR1 is DFQATT and CDR2 is SNEGSKA in the germline V gene (reference sequence). The CDR3 nucleotides read TGCAGTGCAAGCGGGAGTAATGAAAAACTGTTTTTT. Protein product: CSASGSNEKLFF.

The J gene is TRBJ2-1, the V gene TRBV25-1, with D possibly TRBD2 on 6 matching bases. Between the trimmed V and J ends, which lost 4 bases and 0 bases, there was a span of 13 bases. Germline V gene sequence: CDR1 MGHDK, CDR2 SYGVNS. The CDR3 runs 16 residues. CDR3 nucleotide sequence: TGTGCCAGCAGTGGCGGGACTCGGAGCTCCTACAATGAGCAGTTCTTC. Translated, it gives CASSGGTRSSYNEQFF.

In this sample, this clonotype turned up a few times. The V gene is TRBV4-3, the J gene TRBJ2-3, with D hard to call. CDR1 and CDR2 from the germline V gene are LGHNA and YSLEER. The CDR3 consists of 14 residues. V lost 3 bases, J lost 0 bases, and 7 bases lay in between. CDR3 in amino acids: CASSHGSSTDTQYF. The CDR3 coding sequence is TGCGCCAGCAGCCACGGTTCTAGCACAGATACGCAGTATTTT.

This clonotype was detected ten times or more. The chain carries TRBV19 and TRBJ2-2; D is perhaps TRBD2 (6 bases). Germline-derived CDR1 and CDR2 are LNHDA and SQIVND (reference sequence). This CDR3 is built from 18 residues. Trimming cost V 1 base and J 0 bases, with 15 bases left between them. This CDR3 reads CASSIGFGTGANTGELFF. CDR3 nucleotides: TGTGCCAGTAGTATAGGGTTTGGTACGGGAGCGAACACCGGGGAGCTGTTTTTT. The full variable domain, rest sourced from reference TRBV19 and TRBJ2-2, is DGGITQSPKYLFRKEGQNVTLSCEQNLNHDAMYWYRQDPGQGLRLIYYSQIVNDFQKGDIAEGYSVSREKKESFPLTVTSAQKNPTAFYLCASSIGFGTGANTGELFFGEGSRLTVL.

A few counts support this clonotype. J is TRBJ2-7 and V is TRBV28; D gene unclear. This CDR3 has 13 amino acids. V was cut by 4 bases and J by 5 bases, with 12 bases left in between. Germline V gene lookup returns CDR1 MDHEN and CDR2 SYDVKM. CDR3 nucleotides: TGTGCCAGCAGTTCCCCCCTGAGCGACGAGCAGTACTTC. It specifies CASSSPLSDEQYF.

This chain joins TRBV18 and TRBJ2-4, with D uncertain. This CDR3 has 15 amino acids. With 2 bases removed from V and 0 bases from J, the gap between germline ends came to 8 bases. Looked up from germline, CDR1 is KGHSH and CDR2 is LQKENI. CDR3 amino acids: CASSPVILAKNIQYF. The CDR3, as DNA: TGTGCCAGCTCACCAGTAATACTAGCCAAAAACATTCAGTACTTC.

This chain links TRBV4-2 with TRBJ2-3, with D possibly matching TRBD1 (5 bases). CDR3 length equals 17 residues. Germline loops: CDR1 LGHNA, CDR2 YNFKEQ. V lost 0 bases, J lost 0 bases, and 13 bases lay in between. CDR3 nucleotides: TGTGCCAGCAGCCAAGATGAAACAGGAAAAAGCACAGATACGCAGTATTTT. This translates into CASSQDETGKSTDTQYF.

The chain carries TRBV20-1 and TRBJ1-6; the D gene is possibly TRBD1 (5 bases). V lost 5 bases and J lost 9, with 20 bases in between. This CDR3 is built from 15 residues. From germline, CDR1 is DFQATT and CDR2 SNEGSKA (reference sequence). CDR3 sequence (DNA): TGCAGTGCTGCACGGGGGGGAGTGATAATTTCACCCCTCCACTTT. This codes for CSAARGGVIISPLHF.

The rearrangement uses TRBV19 and TRBJ2-1; no clear D gene. In germline, CDR1 is LNHDA, CDR2 SQIVND (reference sequence). The ends were cut back, 6 bases at V and 8 bases at J, with 8 bases in the middle. This CDR3 has 11 amino acids. The CDR3 DNA sequence: TGTGCCAGTAGGGGTGGCTATGAGCAGTTCTTC. Translation: CASRGGYEQFF.

The chain joins TRBV7-8 to TRBJ2-3; 7 bases align to TRBD2. This CDR3 spans 16 amino acids. V gave up 4 bases and J gave up 2 bases; unmatched junction bases: 9. The germline gives CDR1 SGHVS, CDR2 FQNEAQ. Here the CDR3 reads CASSWGGKTATDTQYF. The CDR3 region has the DNA TGTGCCAGCAGCTGGGGAGGGAAGACAGCCACAGATACGCAGTATTTT.

The chain employs TRBV28 and TRBJ2-7, with D perhaps TRBD2 (6 bases). This CDR3 comprises 14 residues. Germline CDR1 is MDHEN and CDR2 is SYDVKM. CDR3 nucleotide sequence: TGTGCCAGCAGTTTCGGGACTGGCCTAGACGAGCAGTGCGTC. Protein product: CASSFGTGLDEQCV.

About this clonotype: Mismatch with germline at one junction end may stem from a read error. The V call is TRBV6-2 or TRBV6-3, the J call TRBJ2-1; 8 bases fit TRBD2. Germline CDR1 reads MNHEY; CDR2 reads SVGEGT. CDR3 size: 15 residues. The CDR3 is CASSYSKASGYTALF. The CDR3 DNA follows: TGTGCCAGCAGTTACTCGAAGGCTAGCGGGTATACCGCGCTCTTC.

The DNA of the CDR3 is TGTGCCAGCAGTTACCTAGCGGGAGTCCGGAGTTCTCAGTCCGTCGTCTCCTACGAGCAGTACGTC. Residues: CASSYLAGVRSSQSVVSYEQYV. The rearrangement uses TRBV6-2 or TRBV6-3 and TRBJ2-7; 10 positions match TRBD2. The trim removed 2 bases at V and 0 bases at J, leaving 22 bases unmatched. The CDR3 contains 22 residues. Germline V CDR1 and CDR2: MNHEY, SVGEGT.

The genes are TRBV7-2 and TRBJ2-3; 8 nucleotides line up with TRBD1. Germline CDR1 SGHTA, CDR2 FQGNSA. J gave up 4 bases and V 1 base, and 4 bases lay outside the gene matches. The CDR3 runs to 15 residues. CDR3 loop: CASSLGPDRADTQYF. CDR3 in DNA: TGTGCCAGCAGCTTAGGGCCGGACAGGGCAGATACGCAGTATTTT.

The table lists this clonotype with a few counts. The rearrangement links TRBV3-1 to TRBJ2-5; 7 nucleotides align to TRBD2. In germline, CDR1 is LGHDT, CDR2 YNNKEL (reference sequence). V shed 2 bases and J 3 bases; nucleotides not matched to a gene: 0. The CDR3 has 13 amino acids. CDR3 coding DNA: TGTGCCAGCAGCCAACTAGCGGAAGAGACCCAGTACTTC. Translating it yields CASSQLAEETQYF.

This clonotype was recorded many times. The genes are TRBV27 and TRBJ1-4; possibly TRBD1 for D (5 bases). Per germline, CDR1 MNHEY and CDR2 SMNVEV (reference sequence). The CDR3 has 13 amino acids. Deletions cut 5 bases from V and 6 bases from J, with 10 bases between. CDR3 DNA sequence: TGTGCCAGCAGTCTTGACAGTTATGAAAAACTGTTTTTT. Residues: CASSLDSYEKLFF.

The chain links TRBV21-1 to TRBJ2-7; the listed D gene, TRBD1, was not tested against the DNA. TRBV21-1 is an annotated pseudogene. This CDR3 region has 13 residues. This CDR3 reads CASSKGGGNEQYF. CDR3 nucleotides: TGTGCCAGCAGCAAAGGAGGGGGCAACGAGCAGTACTTC.

The table lists this clonotype with many counts. The gene calls are TRBV29-1 and TRBJ2-5, with 9 bases fitting TRBD1. CDR1 SQVTM and CDR2 ANQGSEA come from the germline V gene. CDR3 length: 13 amino acids. CDR3 residues: CSEFDRGKETQYF. CDR3 nucleotides: TGCAGTGAATTCGACAGGGGGAAGGAGACCCAGTACTTC.

The chain joins TRBV15 to TRBJ2-5; no definite D call. With 2 bases removed from V and 1 base from J, the gap between germline ends came to 14 bases. The CDR3 has 16 residues. Germline V gene lookup returns CDR1 LNHNV and CDR2 YYDKDF (reference sequence). DNA for the CDR3: TGTGCCACCAGCAGATTCGGTGGTGTGGGCCAAGAGACCCAGTACTTC. As protein: CATSRFGGVGQETQYF.

In this sample, this clonotype turned up a few times. The V gene is TRBV12-3 or TRBV12-4, the J gene TRBJ2-5; 10 positions agree with TRBD2. V lost 6 bases to trimming and J lost 4 bases; unmatched junction nucleotides: 8. The CDR3 totals 15 residues. CDR3 protein: CASSPGASGRETQYF. Here the CDR3 DNA reads TGTGCCAGCAGCCCCGGAGCTAGCGGGAGAGAGACCCAGTACTTC.

This clonotype has just a few counts. V usage is TRBV7-9 and J usage is TRBJ1-2; 8 bases are shared with TRBD1. This CDR3 has 16 residues. The junction had 15 bases not matched to a gene; V was cut back by 4 bases and J by 8 bases. From germline, CDR1 is SEHNR and CDR2 FQNEAQ (reference sequence). CDR3 protein: CASSSNDRGGWWGYTF. The CDR3 DNA sequence: TGTGCCAGCAGCTCGAACGACAGGGGAGGATGGTGGGGCTACACCTTC. The full variable domain, in which reference TRBV7-9 and TRBJ1-2 provide the parts outside the CDR3, is DTGVSQNPRHKITKRGQNVTFRCDPISEHNRLYWYRQTLGQGPEFLTYFQNEAQLEKSRLLSDRFSAERPKGSFSTLEIQRTEQGDSAMYLCASSSNDRGGWWGYTFGSGTRLTVV.

This clonotype was counted once. The J gene is TRBJ2-2, the V gene TRBV7-2; maybe TRBD2 (6 bases). Germline loops: CDR1 SGHTA, CDR2 FQGNSA. Between the trimmed V and J ends, which lost 7 bases and 3 bases, there was a span of 15 bases. This CDR3 comprises 15 residues. The CDR3 nucleotides read TGTGCCAGCACCCCGCGTGGGGGGTACACCGGGGAGCTGTTTTTT. Translation: CASTPRGGYTGELFF.